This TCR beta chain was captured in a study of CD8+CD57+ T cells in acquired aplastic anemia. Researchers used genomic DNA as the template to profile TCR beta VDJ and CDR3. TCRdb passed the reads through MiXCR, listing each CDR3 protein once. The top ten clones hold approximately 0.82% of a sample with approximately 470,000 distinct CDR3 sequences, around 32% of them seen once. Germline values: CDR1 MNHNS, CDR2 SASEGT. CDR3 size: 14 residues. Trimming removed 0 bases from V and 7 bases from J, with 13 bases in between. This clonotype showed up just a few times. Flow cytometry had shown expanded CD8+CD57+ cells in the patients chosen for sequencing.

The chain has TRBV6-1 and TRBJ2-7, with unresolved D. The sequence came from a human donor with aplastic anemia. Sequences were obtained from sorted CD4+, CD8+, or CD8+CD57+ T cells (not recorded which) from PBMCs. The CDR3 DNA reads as TGTGCCAGCAGTGAAGCAAGGGTAGCACGGGAGCAGTACTTC. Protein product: CASSEARVAREQYF.